This T cell receptor (beta chain) was sequenced for a study of OX40 agonist ivuxolimab in advanced cancers. Study-wide context: Every 2 weeks, patients got intravenous ivuxolimab at one of six dose levels (0.01-10 mg/kg). A diagnosis of hepatocellular carcinoma, melanoma, renal cell or head and neck cancer was present in dose-escalation patients. Three patients, one with hepatocellular carcinoma and two with cutaneous melanoma, responded partially.

Clones were sequenced by immunoSEQ multiplex PCR, and TCRdb holds only the in-frame ones, with some missing. In the table there are more than 50,000 clones, 85% of which are singletons. Patients who had autoimmune disease history or got systemic immunosuppression were left out. CDR1 SNHLY and CDR2 FYNNEI come from the germline V gene. V gave up 5 bases and J gave up 5 bases, with 13 bases separating them. The CDR3 is 14 residues long. The sequences come from CD4+ or CD8+ T cells sorted from blood, collected in a trial of the OX40 agonist ivuxolimab. This sequence was found in an adult with an advanced solid tumor such as melanoma, head and neck, liver or kidney cancer. This rearrangement joins TRBV2 to TRBJ2-4, with a weak D call TRBD1 (5 bases). CDR3 sequence reads: CASSSGQGENIQYF. The CDR3 DNA sequence: TGTGCCAGCAGTTCCGGGCAGGGCGAAAACATTCAGTACTTC.